The 29 T cell receptor beta chains given below trace back to one sample, sequenced in a study of T cell repertoires in cytomegalovirus infection. MiXCR, run by TCRdb on the reads, gives a single entry per CDR3 protein. The data contain some 920,000 distinct CDR3 sequences, 31% of them singletons. Their target antigens are unknown. Sequences were derived from cultured CD8+ T cells from PBMCs, sampled from culture after CMV antigen stimulation. Receptors were obtained from a human donor in good health (CMV status not recorded). Some clones in this sample may be carry-over from other donors' samples.

The J gene is TRBJ1-2, the V gene TRBV7-9, with 7 bases fitting TRBD1. Germline CDR1 and CDR2: SEHNR and FQNEAQ (reference sequence). J gave up 6 bases and V 7 bases, and 5 bases lay outside the gene matches. The CDR3 is 12 amino acids. The CDR3 region has the DNA TGTGCCAGCAACCAGGGGGTGGATGGCTACACCTTC. Translated, it gives CASNQGVDGYTF.

This clonotype came up many times. The chain links TRBV7-6 to TRBJ2-1, with 14 bases aligning to TRBD2. The CDR3 contains 17 residues. Germline V gene data show CDR1 as SGHVS and CDR2 as FNYEAQ. The V segment lost 5 bases and the J segment 7 bases; nucleotides outside the gene matches: 10. The CDR3 sequence is CASSPRTSGGPWNEQFF. CDR3 nucleotide sequence: TGTGCCAGCAGCCCGAGGACTAGCGGGGGGCCTTGGAATGAGCAGTTCTTC.

CDR3 in amino acids: CASSLQGGASNTEAFF. The CDR3 DNA sequence: TGCGCCAGCAGCTTGCAAGGGGGGGCCTCGAACACTGAAGCTTTCTTT. The V call is TRBV5-1, the J call TRBJ1-1; the D gene is possibly TRBD1 (6 bases). Germline V CDR1 and CDR2: SGHRS, YFSETQ. V lost 1 base, J lost 1 base, and 14 bases lay in between. This CDR3 has 16 residues.

The gene calls are TRBV5-3 and TRBJ2-1, with 7 bases lining up with TRBD2. Being an ORF, TRBV5-3 has a function that is uncertain. J lost 4 bases, V lost 8 bases, and 12 bases had no gene match. The CDR3 is 15 amino acids. The CDR3 loop is CASSVLASGYNEQFF. Here the CDR3 DNA reads TGTGCCAGCAGCGTACTAGCGTCGGGGTACAATGAGCAGTTCTTC.

This chain connects TRBV19 to TRBJ1-5, with D possibly matching TRBD1 (5 bases). Germline-derived CDR1 and CDR2 are LNHDA and SQIVND (reference sequence). The CDR3 is made up of 17 amino acids. Trimming took 3 bases from V and 0 from J, leaving 15 bases between them. The CDR3 DNA sequence: TGTGCCAGTAGTATTGACCAGGGATATTATAGCAATCAGCCCCAGCATTTT. Protein: CASSIDQGYYSNQPQHF.

The chain joins TRBV19 to TRBJ2-3, with D perhaps matching TRBD2 (6 bases). CDR1 LNHDA and CDR2 SQIVND come from the germline V gene (reference sequence). Trimming removed 6 bases at V and 0 bases at J, with 13 bases between. This CDR3 region has 15 residues. CDR3 sequence: CASSAGTFSTDTQYF. The DNA for the CDR3 is TGTGCCAGTAGCGCCGGGACTTTTAGCACAGATACGCAGTATTTT.

This clonotype was recorded many times. This chain joins TRBV7-2 and TRBJ2-7; D is possibly TRBD1 or TRBD2 (5 bases each). V was cut by 5 bases and J by 3 bases, with 11 bases left in between. Germline V gives CDR1 SGHTA, CDR2 FQGNSA. This CDR3 region has 13 residues. CDR3 region: CASSLGTHYEQYF. Written as DNA, the CDR3 is TGTGCCAGCAGCCTCGGGACCCACTACGAGCAGTACTTC.

The chain links TRBV29-1 to TRBJ2-2, with 10 bases that match TRBD2. The CDR3 has 14 amino acids. V dropped 7 bases and J dropped 4; count of bases not matched to a gene: 6. Germline assignment: CDR1 SQVTM and CDR2 ANQGSEA. In nucleotides, the CDR3 is TGCAGCGGCGAGGTAGCGGGGGGCACCGGGGAGCTGTTTTTT. This gives the protein CSGEVAGGTGELFF.

This clonotype has only a few counts. This chain joins TRBV6-6 and TRBJ1-6; TRBD1 is a possible D gene (6 bases). This CDR3 has 17 amino acids. Germline values: CDR1 MNHNY, CDR2 SVGAGI (reference sequence). V lost 5 bases, J lost 0 bases, and 14 bases lay in between. The DNA of the CDR3 is TGTGCCAGCAGTCCGGGGGCGGTGACCTCCTATAATTCACCCCTCCACTTT. Translated, it gives CASSPGAVTSYNSPLHF.

The chain recombines TRBV27 with TRBJ1-2; 9 nucleotides align to TRBD1. The germline V gene encodes CDR1 MNHEY and CDR2 SMNVEV (reference sequence). The CDR3 runs to 16 residues. V dropped 6 bases and J dropped 6; count of bases not matched to a gene: 14. CDR3 loop: CASSYLRDRVEDGYTF. The CDR3 nucleotides are TGTGCCAGCAGCTATCTCCGGGACAGGGTCGAGGATGGCTACACCTTC.

This clonotype was counted between two and nine times. The CDR3 spells CASTTMRLGNQPQHF. The DNA of the CDR3 is TGTGCCAGTACCACTATGCGGTTGGGCAATCAGCCCCAGCATTTT. The chain employs TRBV19 and TRBJ1-5; D unresolved. From germline, CDR1 is LNHDA and CDR2 SQIVND (reference sequence). The CDR3 consists of 15 residues. V shed 7 bases and J shed 2 bases, with 15 bases lying between them.

Concerning this clonotype: This clone may be a read error of a much larger clone one base away. The V gene is TRBV7-2, the J gene TRBJ1-2, with D uncertain. Germline V lookup: CDR1 SGHTA, CDR2 FQGNSA. The CDR3 spans 19 residues. The CDR3 DNA is TGTGCCAGCAGCTTAGTAGCTAGGGCCCTCGGACCCATAAACTATGGCTACAGCTTC. This encodes CASSLVARALGPINYGYSF.

On this clonotype itself: An end of the junction does not agree with germline; a read error may underlie this. The chain couples TRBV6-5 to TRBJ2-3; possible D gene TRBD2, 6 bases. This CDR3 is 14 amino acids long. Germline V CDR1 and CDR2: MNHEY, SVGAGI. CDR3 in amino acids: CANSPGDSTDTQYF. DNA of the CDR3: TGTGCCAACAGTCCGGGGGACAGCACAGATACGCAGTATTTT.

This rearrangement joins TRBV6-2 or TRBV6-3 to TRBJ2-5, with D unresolved. Looked up from germline, CDR1 is MNHEY and CDR2 is SVGEGT. V was clipped by 0 bases and J by 0 bases, with 5 bases between them. This CDR3 region has 14 residues. In nucleotides, the CDR3 is TGTGCCAGCAGTTACTCGTGGGACCAAGAGACCCAGTACTTC. It specifies CASSYSWDQETQYF.

The rearrangement uses TRBV2 and TRBJ2-7; D possibly corresponds to TRBD1 (6 bases). In germline, CDR1 is SNHLY, CDR2 FYNNEI. This CDR3 has 14 amino acids. V lost 6 bases, J lost 0 bases, and 12 bases lay in between. The CDR3 DNA sequence: TGTGCCAGCAGAGAGGGACACCGCTCCTACGAGCAGTACTTC. Protein: CASREGHRSYEQYF.

This clonotype has only a few counts. The chain recombines TRBV27 with TRBJ2-4, with 12 bases fitting TRBD2. V lost 3 bases to trimming and J lost 8 bases; unmatched junction nucleotides: 14. The germline V gene encodes CDR1 MNHEY and CDR2 SMNVEV (reference sequence). The CDR3 is 18 amino acids. DNA for the CDR3: TGTGCCAGCAGTTTGGGCCTAGCGGGGGGGCTCCTTAAGGACATTCAGTACTTC. Translation gives CASSLGLAGGLLKDIQYF.

The gene calls are TRBV6-5 and TRBJ2-1; D not certain. Germline CDR1 MNHEY, CDR2 SVGAGI. The ends were cut back, 6 bases at V and 2 bases at J, with 17 bases in the middle. CDR3 length equals 16 residues. DNA for the CDR3: TGTGCCAGCAGCTCTACTGTATTCGGAACCTACAATGAGCAGTTCTTC. This encodes CASSSTVFGTYNEQFF.

The J gene is TRBJ2-2, the V gene TRBV10-3; 11 positions agree with TRBD1. Germline trimming cut 8 bases from V and 4 bases from J; bases unmatched to any gene: 9. Germline V lookup: CDR1 ENHRY, CDR2 SYGVKD. CDR3 length equals 16 residues. The CDR3 DNA follows: TGTGCCATCCGGACAGGGGGCATGAAGGGCACCGGGGAGCTGTTTTTT. Residues: CAIRTGGMKGTGELFF.

The chain has TRBV5-5 and TRBJ2-2; 9 nucleotides agree with TRBD1. CDR1 and CDR2 from the germline V gene are SGHKS and YYEKEE (reference sequence). This CDR3 is built from 18 residues. After removal of 4 bases from V and 8 bases from J, the junction contained 18 bases not matched to a gene. CDR3 protein: CASSGTPYRDREAGELFF. CDR3 nucleotide sequence: TGTGCCAGCAGCGGGACACCCTACCGGGACAGGGAAGCTGGGGAGCTGTTTTTT.

This clonotype has more than one count but fewer than ten. The rearrangement links TRBV7-8 to TRBJ2-1; D is perhaps TRBD1 or TRBD2 (5 bases each). Germline-derived CDR1 and CDR2 are SGHVS and FQNEAQ. The CDR3 covers 16 residues. Trimming cost V 5 bases and J 3 bases, with 17 bases left between them. The CDR3 loop is CASSHGDALYYNEQFF. In DNA, the CDR3 is TGTGCCAGCAGCCACGGGGACGCGCTCTACTACAATGAGCAGTTCTTC.

This clonotype was counted between two and nine times. This rearrangement joins TRBV2 to TRBJ2-1, with no clear D. Germline loops: CDR1 SNHLY, CDR2 FYNNEI. The CDR3 length is 15 residues. Trimming pared 6 bases from V and 2 bases from J, leaving 14 bases between. The CDR3 DNA reads TGTGCCAGCAGATACAGCGAAGCCACCTACAATGAGCAGTTCTTC. The encoded protein is CASRYSEATYNEQFF.

There are a few counts of this clonotype. The chain links TRBV7-2 to TRBJ1-4; 9 nucleotides line up with TRBD1. This CDR3 spans 14 amino acids. Looked up from germline, CDR1 is SGHTA and CDR2 is FQGNSA. Trimming cost V 3 bases and J 6 bases; bases outside gene matches: 2. This CDR3 reads CASSFRDRDEKLFF. CDR3 in DNA: TGTGCCAGCAGCTTCCGGGACAGGGATGAAAAACTGTTTTTT.

This clonotype showed up just a few times. The V gene is TRBV6-1, the J gene TRBJ2-4; 8 bases align to TRBD1. Germline loops: CDR1 MNHNS, CDR2 SASEGT. The CDR3 extends over 18 amino acids. Losses at the gene ends were 2 bases for V and 0 bases for J; bases not matched to a gene: 9. Here the CDR3 reads CASSEYMDRDLAKNIQYF. The CDR3 coding sequence is TGTGCCAGCAGTGAATACATGGACAGGGACCTAGCCAAAAACATTCAGTACTTC.

There are many counts of this clonotype. The chain links TRBV5-6 to TRBJ2-7; 9 bases map to TRBD1. The germline V gene has CDR1 SGHDT and CDR2 YYEEEE. V lost 3 bases, J lost 1 base, and 8 bases stayed unmatched. The length of the CDR3 is 16 residues. The CDR3 DNA sequence: TGTGCCAGCAGCTCCTCGGACAGGGGTAAATCCTACGAGCAGTACGTC. It specifies CASSSSDRGKSYEQYV.

The chain uses TRBV28 and TRBJ1-1, with D hard to call. This CDR3 has 12 residues. Trimming took off 6 bases at V and 0 bases at J, with 5 bases between the two ends. The V gene's germline CDR1 is MDHEN and CDR2 SYDVKM. CDR3 sequence (DNA): TGTGCCAGCAGAAATATGAACACTGAAGCTTTCTTT. It encodes CASRNMNTEAFF. Complete variable domain (other parts from reference TRBV28 and TRBJ1-1): DVKVTQSSRYLVKRTGEKVFLECVQDMDHENMFWYRQDPGLGLRLIYFSYDVKMKEKGDIPEGYSVSREKKERFSLILESASTNQTSMYLCASRNMNTEAFFGQGTRLTVV.

This chain uses TRBV5-4 with TRBJ2-5; tentatively, D is TRBD2 (6 bases). CDR3 length equals 14 residues. Trimming removed 1 base at V and 5 bases at J, with 12 bases between. CDR1 is SGHNT and CDR2 is YYREEE in the germline V gene (reference sequence). The CDR3 loop is CASSLLWAGETQYF. The CDR3 DNA reads TGTGCCAGCAGCTTGCTATGGGCGGGGGAGACCCAGTACTTC.

This clonotype has ten or more counts. V gene TRBV7-6 combines with J gene TRBJ2-1, with unresolved D. CDR3 length equals 16 residues. Per the germline V gene, CDR1 is SGHVS and CDR2 is FNYEAQ. Trimming pared 5 bases from V and 3 bases from J, leaving 17 bases between. The CDR3 coding sequence is TGTGCCAGCAGCGAGCCTCACCAGTCCCACTACAATGAGCAGTTCTTC. This encodes CASSEPHQSHYNEQFF. Supplemented by reference TRBV7-6 and TRBJ2-1, the full variable domain reads GAGVSQSPRYKVTKRGQDVALRCDPISGHVSLYWYRQALGQGPEFLTYFNYEAQQDKSGLPNDRFSAERPEGSISTLTIQRTEQRDSAMYRCASSEPHQSHYNEQFFGPGTRLTVL.

This clonotype has more than one count but fewer than ten. V gene TRBV15 combines with J gene TRBJ2-5, with D possibly being TRBD2 (7 bases). Deletions cut 0 bases from V and 5 bases from J, with 13 bases between. The CDR3 consists of 15 residues. CDR1 and CDR2 from the germline V gene are LNHNV and YYDKDF (reference sequence). This CDR3 is CATSREGGAGETQYF. The CDR3 nucleotides read TGTGCCACCAGCAGAGAGGGGGGGGCCGGGGAGACCCAGTACTTC.

This clonotype was detected only once. V is TRBV28 and J is TRBJ2-1; a weak D match, TRBD1 (5 bases). The germline V gene has CDR1 MDHEN and CDR2 SYDVKM. Trimming removed 5 bases at V and 3 bases at J, with 17 bases between. This CDR3 comprises 16 residues. This CDR3 is CASSPHRRSYYNEQFF. CDR3 coding DNA: TGTGCCAGCAGTCCGCACAGGAGAAGCTACTACAATGAGCAGTTCTTC.